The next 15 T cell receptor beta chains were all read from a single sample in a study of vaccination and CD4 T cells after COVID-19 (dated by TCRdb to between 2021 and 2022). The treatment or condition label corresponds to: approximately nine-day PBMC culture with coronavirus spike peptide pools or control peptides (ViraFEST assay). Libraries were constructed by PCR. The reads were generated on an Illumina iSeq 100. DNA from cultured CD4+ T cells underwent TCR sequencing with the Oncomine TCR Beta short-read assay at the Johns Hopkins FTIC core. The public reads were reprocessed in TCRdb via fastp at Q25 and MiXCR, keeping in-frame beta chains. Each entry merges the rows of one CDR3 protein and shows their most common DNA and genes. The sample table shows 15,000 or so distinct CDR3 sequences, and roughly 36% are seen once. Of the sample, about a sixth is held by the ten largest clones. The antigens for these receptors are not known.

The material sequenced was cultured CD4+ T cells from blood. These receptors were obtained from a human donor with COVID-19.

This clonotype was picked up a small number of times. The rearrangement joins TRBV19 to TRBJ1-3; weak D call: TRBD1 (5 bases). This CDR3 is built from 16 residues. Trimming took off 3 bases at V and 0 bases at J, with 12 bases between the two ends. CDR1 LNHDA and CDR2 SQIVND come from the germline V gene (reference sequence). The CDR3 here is CASSMDTIPSGNTIYF. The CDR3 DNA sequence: TGTGCCAGTAGTATGGACACGATCCCCTCTGGAAACACCATATATTTT.

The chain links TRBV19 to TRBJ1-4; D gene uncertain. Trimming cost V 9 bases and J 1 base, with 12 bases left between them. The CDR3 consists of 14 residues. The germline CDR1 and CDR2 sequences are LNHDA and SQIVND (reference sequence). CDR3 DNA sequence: TGTGCCAGCCGACCGGACGGAACTAATGAAAAACTGTTTTTT. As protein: CASRPDGTNEKLFF. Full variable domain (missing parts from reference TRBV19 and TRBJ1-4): DGGITQSPKYLFRKEGQNVTLSCEQNLNHDAMYWYRQDPGQGLRLIYYSQIVNDFQKGDIAEGYSVSREKKESFPLTVTSAQKNPTAFYLCASRPDGTNEKLFFGSGTQLSVL.

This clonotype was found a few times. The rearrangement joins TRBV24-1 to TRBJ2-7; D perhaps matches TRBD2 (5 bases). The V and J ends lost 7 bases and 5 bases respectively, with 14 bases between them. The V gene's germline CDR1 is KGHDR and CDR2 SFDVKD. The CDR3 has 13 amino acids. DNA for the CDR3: TGTGCCACCAGCCGGGATTCCCTGGACGAGCAGTACTTC. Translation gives CATSRDSLDEQYF.

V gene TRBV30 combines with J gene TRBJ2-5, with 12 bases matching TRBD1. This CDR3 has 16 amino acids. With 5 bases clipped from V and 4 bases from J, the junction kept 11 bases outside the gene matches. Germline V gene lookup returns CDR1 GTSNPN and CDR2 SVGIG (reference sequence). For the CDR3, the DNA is TGTGCCTGGTACTCTCCGGGACAGGGGGCGGGAGAGACCCAGTACTTC. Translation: CAWYSPGQGAGETQYF.

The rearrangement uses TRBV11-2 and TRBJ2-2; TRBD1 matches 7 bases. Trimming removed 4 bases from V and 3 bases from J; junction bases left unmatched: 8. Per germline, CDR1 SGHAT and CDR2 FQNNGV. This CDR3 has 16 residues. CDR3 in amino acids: CASSSPTGLYTGELFF. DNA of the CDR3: TGTGCCAGCAGCTCACCGACAGGGCTGTACACCGGGGAGCTGTTTTTT. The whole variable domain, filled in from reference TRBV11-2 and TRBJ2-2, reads EAGVAQSPRYKIIEKRQSVAFWCNPISGHATLYWYQQILGQGPKLLIQFQNNGVVDDSQLPKDRFSAERLKGVDSTLKIQPAKLEDSAVYLCASSSPTGLYTGELFFGEGSRLTVL.

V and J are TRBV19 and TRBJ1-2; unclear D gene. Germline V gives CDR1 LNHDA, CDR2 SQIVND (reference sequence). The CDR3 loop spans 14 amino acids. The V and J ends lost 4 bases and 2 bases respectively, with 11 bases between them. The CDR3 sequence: CASSTDSGNYGYTF. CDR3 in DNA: TGTGCCAGTAGTACCGATTCCGGGAACTATGGCTACACCTTC.

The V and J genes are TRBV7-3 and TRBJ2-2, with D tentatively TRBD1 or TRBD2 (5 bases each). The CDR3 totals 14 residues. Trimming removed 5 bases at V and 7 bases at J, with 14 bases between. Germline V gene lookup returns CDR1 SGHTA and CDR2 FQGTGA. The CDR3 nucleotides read TGTGCCAGCAGCCCCCGAGGGGCTGGCGGGGAGCTGTTTTTT. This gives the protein CASSPRGAGGELFF.

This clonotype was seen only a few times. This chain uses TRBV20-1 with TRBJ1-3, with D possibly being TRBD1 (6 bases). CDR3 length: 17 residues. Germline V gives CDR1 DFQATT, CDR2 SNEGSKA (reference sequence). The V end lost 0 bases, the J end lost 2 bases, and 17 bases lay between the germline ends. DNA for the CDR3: TGCAGTGCTAGAGATCAAGCCCCTACAGGGCCTGGAAACACCATATATTTT. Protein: CSARDQAPTGPGNTIYF.

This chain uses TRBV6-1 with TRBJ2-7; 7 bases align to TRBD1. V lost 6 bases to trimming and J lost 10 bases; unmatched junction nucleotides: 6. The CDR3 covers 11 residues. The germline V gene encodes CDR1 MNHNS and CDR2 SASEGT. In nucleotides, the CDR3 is TGTGCCAGCAGACTAGGGGGCGTTCAGTACTTC. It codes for CASRLGGVQYF.

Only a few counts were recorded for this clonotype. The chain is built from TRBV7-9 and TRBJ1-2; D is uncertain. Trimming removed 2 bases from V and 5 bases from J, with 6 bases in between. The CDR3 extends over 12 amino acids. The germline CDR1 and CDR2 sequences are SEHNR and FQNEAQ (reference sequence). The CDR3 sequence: CASSLNGYGYTF. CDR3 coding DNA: TGTGCCAGCAGCTTAAACGGGTATGGCTACACCTTC.

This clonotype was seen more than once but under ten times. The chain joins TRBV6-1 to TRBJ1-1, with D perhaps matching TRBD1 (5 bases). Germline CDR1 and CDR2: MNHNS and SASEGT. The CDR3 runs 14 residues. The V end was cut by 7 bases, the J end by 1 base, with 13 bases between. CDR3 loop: CASIRGVQNTEAFF. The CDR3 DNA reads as TGTGCCAGCATCCGGGGGGTTCAGAACACTGAAGCTTTCTTT.

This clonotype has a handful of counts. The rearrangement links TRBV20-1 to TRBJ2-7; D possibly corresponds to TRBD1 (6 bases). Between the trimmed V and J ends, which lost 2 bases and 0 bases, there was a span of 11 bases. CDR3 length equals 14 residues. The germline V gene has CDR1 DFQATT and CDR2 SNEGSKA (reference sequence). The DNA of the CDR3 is TGCAGTGCTAGACCGGGACATAGCTCCTACGAGCAGTACTTC. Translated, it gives CSARPGHSSYEQYF.

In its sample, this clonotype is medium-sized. As DNA, the CDR3 is TGTGCCAGCAGCACCACAGGGGATCAGCACTATGGCTACACCTTC. It translates to CASSTTGDQHYGYTF. The V call is TRBV5-5, the J call TRBJ1-2, with TRBD1 matching over 7 bases. In germline, CDR1 is SGHKS, CDR2 YYEKEE (reference sequence). The CDR3 contains 15 residues. The J segment lost 3 bases and the V segment lost 4 bases, leaving 9 bases of the junction unmatched.

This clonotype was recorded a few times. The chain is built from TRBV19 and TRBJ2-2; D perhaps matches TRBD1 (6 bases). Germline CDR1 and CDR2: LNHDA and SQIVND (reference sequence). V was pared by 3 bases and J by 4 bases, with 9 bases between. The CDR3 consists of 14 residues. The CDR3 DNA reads TGTGCCAGTAGTATCTGGGGGCCCACCGGGGAGCTGTTTTTT. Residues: CASSIWGPTGELFF.

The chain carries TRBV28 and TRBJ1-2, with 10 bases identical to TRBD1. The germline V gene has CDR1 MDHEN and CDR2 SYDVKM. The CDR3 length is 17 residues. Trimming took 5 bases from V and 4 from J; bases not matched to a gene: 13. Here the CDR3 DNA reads TGTGCCAGCAGTACCTCCGACCGACAGGGGGCGGCCTATGGCTACACCTTC. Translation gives CASSTSDRQGAAYGYTF.